The 21 T cell receptor beta chains given below trace back to one sample, sequenced in a study of response to subunit inactivated influenza vaccine. Using its own MiXCR run on the RT-PCR reads, TCRdb lists one record per CDR3 protein. The table includes just under 250,000 distinct CDR3 sequences, 12% detected once. The sequencing here drew on non-naive T cells sorted from PBMCs, taken 14 to 15 days before vaccination. Receptor source: a man aged 45 to 65 who received an inactivated influenza vaccine.

V usage is TRBV24-1 and J usage is TRBJ2-1; 12 positions agree with TRBD2. J gave up 0 bases and V 5 bases, and 7 bases lay outside the gene matches. CDR1 is KGHDR and CDR2 is SFDVKD in the germline V gene. This CDR3 is 18 amino acids long. Here the CDR3 DNA reads TGTGCCACCAGTGGCCCGACTAGCGGGGGACCCTCCTACAATGAGCAGTTCTTC. Translated, it gives CATSGPTSGGPSYNEQFF.

The rearrangement uses TRBV10-3 and TRBJ2-7; D might be TRBD1 or TRBD2, each matching 5 bases. Germline values: CDR1 ENHRY, CDR2 SYGVKD. The length of the CDR3 is 15 residues. The V end was cut by 5 bases, the J end by 3 bases, with 17 bases between. The CDR3: CAISWRLRDGYEQYF. CDR3 nucleotide sequence: TGTGCCATCAGTTGGCGTCTCCGGGACGGCTACGAGCAGTACTTC.

This clonotype has a count of ten or more. This chain uses TRBV18 with TRBJ1-1; weak D call: TRBD1 (6 bases). The germline V gene has CDR1 KGHSH and CDR2 LQKENI. V lost 3 bases to trimming and J lost 0 bases, with 8 bases between them. This CDR3 is 14 amino acids long. The CDR3 DNA sequence: TGTGCCAGCTCACCCGGACAGATGAACACTGAAGCTTTCTTT. Its protein product is CASSPGQMNTEAFF.

This clonotype was picked up a small number of times. V usage is TRBV20-1 and J usage is TRBJ2-1, with no clear D. Trimming left V 5 bases short and J 3 bases short, with 11 bases between. CDR3 length equals 13 residues. From germline, CDR1 is DFQATT and CDR2 SNEGSKA (reference sequence). CDR3 in DNA: TGCAGTGCTGGTAAGGCCAGCTACAATGAGCAGTTCTTC. Its translation is CSAGKASYNEQFF.

The chain employs TRBV7-9 and TRBJ2-7, with TRBD1 matching 10 bases. V was pared by 5 bases and J by 7 bases, with 14 bases of the junction left unmatched. The CDR3 is made up of 16 amino acids. Germline V gives CDR1 SEHNR, CDR2 FQNEAQ (reference sequence). The CDR3 region is CASSLLSGTGDREQYF. CDR3 DNA sequence: TGTGCCAGCAGCCTCCTCTCCGGGACAGGGGATCGGGAGCAGTACTTC.

This clonotype was observed many times. V gene TRBV11-3 combines with J gene TRBJ2-7; 10 nucleotides align to TRBD2. CDR1 is SGHNT and CDR2 is YENEEA in the germline V gene. The length of the CDR3 is 15 residues. V dropped 4 bases and J dropped 2; count of bases not matched to a gene: 5. The CDR3 here is CASSYGTSVTYEQYF. The CDR3 nucleotides are TGTGCCAGCAGCTACGGGACTAGCGTTACCTACGAGCAGTACTTC.

This clonotype turned up a few times. This chain uses TRBV20-1 with TRBJ2-7; weak D call: TRBD2 (6 bases). Trimming removed 5 bases from V and 3 bases from J, with 11 bases in between. Germline CDR1 reads DFQATT; CDR2 reads SNEGSKA (reference sequence). The CDR3 totals 12 residues. This CDR3 is CSADNGGYEQYF. The CDR3 nucleotides read TGCAGTGCTGATAACGGGGGCTACGAGCAGTACTTC.

The V call is TRBV6-2 or TRBV6-3, the J call TRBJ1-1; D not resolved. V lost 8 bases and J 5 bases, leaving 12 bases between the germline ends. Germline CDR1 and CDR2: MNHEY and SVGEGT. The CDR3 is made up of 12 amino acids. This CDR3 reads CASALRVTEAFF. The CDR3 nucleotides are TGTGCCAGCGCGTTGCGAGTAACTGAAGCTTTCTTT.

This clonotype was picked up a small number of times. The chain recombines TRBV27 with TRBJ1-5; 8 nucleotides line up with TRBD1. Unmatched junction bases numbered 13, after V lost 5 bases and J lost 4 bases. Germline V gene data show CDR1 as MNHEY and CDR2 as SMNVEV (reference sequence). There are 17 residues in the CDR3. The CDR3 loop is CASSTTTGAPLNQPQHF. The CDR3 nucleotides are TGTGCCAGCAGTACCACGACAGGGGCGCCGCTAAATCAGCCCCAGCATTTT.

The J gene is TRBJ2-7, the V gene TRBV2, with unresolved D. From germline, CDR1 is SNHLY and CDR2 FYNNEI. Trimming took off 5 bases at V and 3 bases at J, with 17 bases between the two ends. The CDR3 runs 15 residues. This chain's CDR3 is CASSLSWSWDYEQYF. CDR3 sequence (DNA): TGTGCCAGCAGTTTGAGCTGGTCTTGGGACTACGAGCAGTACTTC.

The CDR3 spells CASSLTMDGNEQYF. The CDR3 DNA follows: TGCGCCAGCAGCTTAACGATGGACGGAAACGAGCAGTACTTC. The chain recombines TRBV5-1 with TRBJ2-7; D unclear. CDR3 length: 14 residues. Between the trimmed V and J ends, which lost 2 bases and 5 bases, there was a span of 14 bases. Germline V lookup: CDR1 SGHRS, CDR2 YFSETQ.

The chain is built from TRBV18 and TRBJ2-5, with 9 bases identical to TRBD1. In germline, CDR1 is KGHSH, CDR2 LQKENI. The junction had 2 bases not matched to a gene; V was cut back by 4 bases and J by 2 bases. The CDR3 loop spans 14 amino acids. CDR3 loop: CASSRTGEQETQYF. The CDR3 DNA is TGTGCCAGCTCACGGACAGGGGAACAAGAGACCCAGTACTTC.

This clonotype has just a few counts. V and J are TRBV6-1 and TRBJ2-7; 10 bases align to TRBD1. The CDR3 spans 16 residues. CDR1 and CDR2 from the germline V gene are MNHNS and SASEGT. V lost 0 bases and J lost 3; bases outside the gene matches: 5. The CDR3 bases are TGTGCCAGCAGTGAAGCATTGGGACAGGGGAACTACGAGCAGTACTTC. Translated: CASSEALGQGNYEQYF.

The chain carries TRBV20-1 and TRBJ1-1, with TRBD1 identical over 7 bases. This CDR3 region has 15 residues. Germline V gives CDR1 DFQATT, CDR2 SNEGSKA (reference sequence). V was pared by 3 bases and J by 3 bases, with 10 bases of the junction left unmatched. CDR3 DNA: TGCAGTGCTAGGGGGTACACAGGGGAACACACTGAAGCTTTCTTT. This translates into CSARGYTGEHTEAFF.

The rearrangement uses TRBV5-8 and TRBJ2-7; TRBD2 might be the D (6 bases). CDR1 and CDR2 from the germline V gene are SGHTS and YDEGEE. The V gene lost 1 base and the J gene lost 0 bases, with 11 bases spanning the gap. The CDR3 is 15 residues long. The CDR3: CASSLIAESSYEQYF. CDR3 coding DNA: TGTGCCAGCAGCTTGATAGCGGAAAGCTCCTACGAGCAGTACTTC.

This clonotype was observed at least ten times. The chain is built from TRBV2 and TRBJ2-7; TRBD1 is a possible D gene (5 bases). The CDR3 totals 13 residues. V lost 9 bases and J lost 0, with 12 bases in between. Germline V lookup: CDR1 SNHLY, CDR2 FYNNEI. The CDR3 bases are TGTGCCAGTACAGGAGATCTCTCCTACGAGCAGTACTTC. This encodes CASTGDLSYEQYF.

This clonotype was seen a few times. This chain uses TRBV15 with TRBJ2-5; maybe TRBD1 (6 bases). The V and J ends lost 0 bases and 4 bases respectively, with 12 bases between them. The CDR3 has 15 residues. Germline CDR1 reads LNHNV; CDR2 reads YYDKDF (reference sequence). The DNA of the CDR3 is TGTGCCACCAGCAGAGATCAGGGGTTACGAGAGACCCAGTACTTC. This gives the protein CATSRDQGLRETQYF.

This clonotype was counted many times. This chain joins TRBV5-5 and TRBJ2-5; D is unresolved. V lost 0 bases and J lost 0, with 6 bases in between. The CDR3 has 14 residues. Germline CDR1 reads SGHKS; CDR2 reads YYEKEE (reference sequence). The CDR3, as DNA: TGTGCCAGCAGCTTGGGCAACAACCAAGAGACCCAGTACTTC. The encoded protein is CASSLGNNQETQYF.

This chain links TRBV9 with TRBJ2-5; D assignment may be TRBD1 or TRBD2 (5 bases each). CDR3 size: 14 residues. The V end lost 0 bases, the J end lost 2 bases, and 8 bases lay between the germline ends. CDR1 and CDR2 from the germline V gene are SGDLS and YYNGEE. CDR3 sequence: CASSVGDLQETQYF. CDR3 sequence (DNA): TGTGCCAGCAGCGTAGGGGACCTACAAGAGACCCAGTACTTC.

This clonotype was picked up many times. The chain links TRBV5-1 to TRBJ2-5, with TRBD1 identical over 8 bases. The CDR3 has 14 residues. V gave up 4 bases and J gave up 5 bases; unmatched junction bases: 7. The germline gives CDR1 SGHRS, CDR2 YFSETQ. The CDR3 bases are TGCGCCAGCAGCATAGGGACAGGACAGGAGACCCAGTACTTC. Translating gives CASSIGTGQETQYF. Using reference TRBV5-1 and TRBJ2-5 for the parts outside the CDR3, the full variable domain is KAGVTQTPRYLIKTRGQQVTLSCSPISGHRSVSWYQQTPGQGLQFLFEYFSETQRNKGNFPGRFSGRQFSNSRSEMNVSTLELGDSALYLCASSIGTGQETQYFGPGTRLLVL.

This clonotype was recorded at least ten times. The chain joins TRBV20-1 to TRBJ2-5; 7 bases match TRBD1. The CDR3 has 16 amino acids. Unmatched junction bases numbered 16, after V lost 8 bases and J lost 1 base. CDR1 is DFQATT and CDR2 is SNEGSKA in the germline V gene (reference sequence). CDR3 sequence reads: CSCPESDRETQETQYF. In nucleotides, the CDR3 is TGCAGTTGCCCTGAATCCGACAGGGAGACCCAAGAGACCCAGTACTTC.